These T cell receptor beta chains were read from a single sample in a study of T cell repertoires in cytomegalovirus infection. A single record per CDR3 protein comes from TCRdb applying MiXCR to the reads. The sample includes some 500,000 distinct CDR3 sequences, over 35% of them seen just once. These receptors' antigens are unknown. The source material was cultured PBMCs, sampled from culture after CMV antigen stimulation. These receptors originate from a human donor in good health (CMV status not recorded). Some clones in this sample may be carry-over from other donors' samples. Each CDR3 is given with its conserved first and last residue. The order of the fields is J gene, V gene, D gene, clone size, CDR3 DNA, CDR3 protein. D genes are given only for firm matches. Only part of the rows carry a size: once, few, many, or a class if the clone is expanded.

TRBJ1-1,TRBV12-3/TRBV12-4,.,few,TGTGCCAGCAGTTTCCAGGGCCAAGACACTGAAGCTTTCTTT,CASSFQGQDTEAFF
TRBJ2-4,TRBV19,TRBD2,.,TGTGCCACCTCGGATCCGGGGGGTGCCAAAAACATTCAGTACTTC,CATSDPGGAKNIQYF
TRBJ2-7,TRBV11-3,.,few,TGTGCCAGCAGTTTACCCGATACCGGGGCTCACTACGAGCAGTACTTC,CASSLPDTGAHYEQYF
TRBJ2-6,TRBV6-8,.,.,TGTGCCAGCTATAGGGGTTCGATCTCTGGGGCCAACGTCCTGACTTTC,CASYRGSISGANVLTF
TRBJ1-2,TRBV4-1,.,.,TGCGCCAGCAGCCAGAACCAGGCAGCGCTCGGCTATGGCTACACCTTC,CASSQNQAALGYGYTF
TRBJ1-1,TRBV5-6,.,many,TGTGCCAGCAGCTTGGCCTTGGCATATGAAGCTTTCTTT,CASSLALAYEAFF
TRBJ2-2,TRBV6-2/TRBV6-3,TRBD2,.,TGTGCCAGCACCCTCGGACTAGCGGGACCCGGGGAGCTGTTTTTT,CASTLGLAGPGELFF
TRBJ2-3,TRBV5-6,.,few,TGTGCCAGCAGCTTTTCGGAGTGGGGCACAGATACGCAGTATTTT,CASSFSEWGTDTQYF
TRBJ2-1,TRBV7-2,TRBD2,many,TGTGCCAGCAGCGCGACGTCTAGCGGCTACAATGAGCAGTTCTTC,CASSATSSGYNEQFF
TRBJ2-7,TRBV6-1,.,once,TGTGCCAGCAGTGAACCCTGGACGGATGCTGGCGAGCAGTACTTC,CASSEPWTDAGEQYF
TRBJ1-1,TRBV7-9,TRBD1,.,TGTGCCAGCAGCGGCAGGGGGGGTGGGGCTTTCTTT,CASSGRGGGAFF
TRBJ2-5,TRBV19,TRBD2,.,TGTGCCAGTAGTATCCCGGGAGGGACAATAGGGACCCAGTACTTC,CASSIPGGTIGTQYF
TRBJ2-7,TRBV12-3/TRBV12-4,.,few,TGTGCCAGCAGTTTTCTCCCGGGGGCGCACTACGAGCAGTACTTC,CASSFLPGAHYEQYF
TRBJ1-5,TRBV29-1,.,.,TGCAGCGTTGGGCCGGGGCCAAATCAGCCCCAGCATTTT,CSVGPGPNQPQHF
TRBJ1-1,TRBV7-4,.,.,TGTGCCAGCAGCGCTTATGACAGAAACACTGAAGCTTTCTTT,CASSAYDRNTEAFF
TRBJ2-1,TRBV15,.,.,TGTGCCACCAGCAGAGGCTTCATCAATGAGCAGTTCTTC,CATSRGFINEQFF
TRBJ1-1,TRBV7-2,.,.,TGTGCCAGCAGCTTTCTAACAGGAACCACTGGCACTGAAGCTTTCTTT,CASSFLTGTTGTEAFF
TRBJ2-3,TRBV5-4,.,.,TGTGCCAGCAGCCCCCCTGATATCACAGATACGCAGTATTTT,CASSPPDITDTQYF
TRBJ2-2,TRBV7-6,TRBD1,few,TGTGCCAGCAGCCCCGGGACAGACTTCACCGGGGAGCTGTTTTTT,CASSPGTDFTGELFF
TRBJ1-6,TRBV27,.,.,TGTGCCAGCAGTTCCCCGTGGGGTTCACCCCTCCACTTT,CASSSPWGSPLHF
TRBJ2-4,TRBV2,TRBD1,.,TGTGCCAGCAGTGCCACCGGGACAGGAAACATTCAGTACTTC,CASSATGTGNIQYF
TRBJ1-1,TRBV4-3,.,few,TGCGCCAGCAGCCAAGACCCGGGACACAGGAACACTGAAGCTTTCTTT,CASSQDPGHRNTEAFF
TRBJ1-1,TRBV7-6,.,few,TGTGCCAGCAGCTCGACGGCGCAACAAGGAACTGAAGCTTTCTTT,CASSSTAQQGTEAFF
TRBJ1-6,TRBV28,.,.,TGTGCCAGCAGTTTTTTTGCGGTTGGGAGGACAAAGTCACCCCTCCACTTT,CASSFFAVGRTKSPLHF
TRBJ1-2,TRBV15,.,.,TGTGCCACCAGCAGAGAGAGAGGGACTGTTTACACCTTC,CATSRERGTVYTF
TRBJ2-7,TRBV12-5,.,.,TGTGCTAGTGGTTCTGGGGGCAGTTGGGAGCAGTACTTC,CASGSGGSWEQYF
TRBJ1-5,TRBV7-8,.,few,TGTGCCAGCAGCCCCCAAACGGGCAATCAGCCCCAGCATTTT,CASSPQTGNQPQHF
TRBJ1-2,TRBV7-4,.,.,TGTGCCAGCAGGCTGGGATTTGATGGCTACACCTTC,CASRLGFDGYTF
TRBJ2-1,TRBV5-4,TRBD1,.,TGTGCCAGCAGCTTGCGTCGGGACAGCGGTCAGTTCTTC,CASSLRRDSGQFF
TRBJ2-1,TRBV6-1,.,.,TGTGCCAGCAGTTCCGAACTTTACGGGATCTACAATGAGCAGTTCTTC,CASSSELYGIYNEQFF
TRBJ2-1,TRBV7-2,TRBD2,.,TGTGCCAGCAGCAACCAGAGACTAGCGGCCTCCTACAATGAGCAGTTCTTC,CASSNQRLAASYNEQFF
TRBJ1-1,TRBV20-1,TRBD1,.,TGCAGTGCGGAGGGACAGATGAACACTGAAGCTTTCTTT,CSAEGQMNTEAFF
TRBJ1-4,TRBV20-1,.,.,TGCAGTGCTAGAGATTTCAGGGGCACCCTTGGTAATGAAAAACTGTTTTTT,CSARDFRGTLGNEKLFF
TRBJ2-7,TRBV11-2,.,few,TGTGCCAGCAGCCGCTGGTTCCCAGCGGGCGAGCAGTACTTC,CASSRWFPAGEQYF
TRBJ1-1,TRBV19,TRBD1,.,TGTGCCAGTAGTATACGGGGGACAGGGGGTCGGACTGAAGCTTTCTTT,CASSIRGTGGRTEAFF
TRBJ2-1,TRBV5-1,.,.,TGTCTCTCTCGGCTTGGGACCACCGATCTTGAGCAGTTCTTC,CLSRLGTTDLEQFF
TRBJ2-7,TRBV10-2,.,.,TGCGCCAGCAGACTAGATGCCTACGAGCAGTACTTC,CASRLDAYEQYF
TRBJ2-7,TRBV7-2,TRBD2,many,TGTGCCAGCAGCTTATGGCGGGGGGTCTACGAGCAGTACTTC,CASSLWRGVYEQYF
TRBJ2-7,TRBV28,.,.,TGTGCCAGCAGTTTCGGCATGAGGTCCTACGAGCAGTACTTC,CASSFGMRSYEQYF
TRBJ2-1,TRBV6-8,TRBD1,.,TGTGCCAGCAGTACCCACAGGGGGTCCTACAATGAGCAGTTCTTC,CASSTHRGSYNEQFF
TRBJ2-1,TRBV20-1,TRBD2,.,TGCAGTGCTAGGGGACTAGCGGCGTACAATGAGCAGTTCTTC,CSARGLAAYNEQFF
TRBJ1-1,TRBV6-6,TRBD1,.,TGTGCCAGCAGCTACTCCGGGACAGGATCTCCCGGGAGAGCTTTCTTT,CASSYSGTGSPGRAFF
TRBJ2-7,TRBV7-2,.,.,TGTGCCAGCAGCTTAGATGGGGACTCCGACGCGAAGTACTTC,CASSLDGDSDAKYF
TRBJ2-1,TRBV6-6,.,.,TGTGCCAGCAGTTACGTGACTACCGGACCCAATGAGCAGTTCTTC,CASSYVTTGPNEQFF
TRBJ1-5,TRBV4-1,.,.,TGTGCCAGCAGCCGGGACGGCCGGGGCAATCAGCCCCAGCATTTT,CASSRDGRGNQPQHF
TRBJ2-3,TRBV27,.,.,TGTGCCAGCAGTTTACGACAGACCGGCGGGGCAGATACGCAGTATTTT,CASSLRQTGGADTQYF
TRBJ1-3,TRBV6-1,.,.,TGTGCCCACGGGAGTCTTTACTCTGGAAACACCATATATTTT,CAHGSLYSGNTIYF
TRBJ1-2,TRBV6-2/TRBV6-3,.,once,TGTGCCAGCAGTTACCTTGGGATCCACCGAGGCGGCTACACCTTC,CASSYLGIHRGGYTF
TRBJ2-2,TRBV20-1,.,.,TGCAGTGCTTCGGGCCCAGTGGCCGCCGGGGAGCTGTTTTTT,CSASGPVAAGELFF
TRBJ2-5,TRBV2,.,.,TGTGCCAGCAGTGAAGAGGCAGGCAAGCGAGAGTACTTC,CASSEEAGKREYF
TRBJ2-2,TRBV7-2,.,few,TGTGCCAGCAGCTTCCTGGTGGGCGGGGAGCTGTTTTTT,CASSFLVGGELFF
TRBJ2-1,TRBV4-2,TRBD2,.,TGTGCCAGCAGCCAAGCCCTAGCGGGGGGCCCAGCCTACAATGAGCAGTTCTTC,CASSQALAGGPAYNEQFF
TRBJ1-2,TRBV12-3/TRBV12-4,.,.,TGTGCCAGCAGTCCCCGGGACCGCGCCGCCTACACCTTC,CASSPRDRAAYTF